Below are 7 T cell receptor beta chains sequenced from a single sample in a study of molecular identifiers for immune sequencing clone quantification. MiXCR was run by TCRdb on the PCR reads, yielding one entry per CDR3 protein. The sample includes about 510,000 distinct CDR3 sequences, less than 30% of them seen just once. The sample comprised naive CD8+ T cells from blood, with Jurkat cell RNA spiked in. Regarding subset: FACS-sorted CD8+CD4-CCR7+CD45RA+ naive T cells. The receptors come from a human donor in good health. Some libraries in this study had Jurkat cell RNA spiked in.

This clonotype was detected a few times. The rearrangement uses TRBV6-1 and TRBJ2-5; D possibly corresponds to TRBD2 (6 bases). CDR1 MNHNS and CDR2 SASEGT come from the germline V gene. Trimming shortened V by 11 bases and J by 5 bases, and 21 bases separated the two germline ends. The CDR3 spans 14 residues. For the CDR3, the DNA is TGTGCCGGCCGTTTTGAGGGAGGTTGGGAGACCCAGTACTTC. It encodes CAGRFEGGWETQYF.

V usage is TRBV13 and J usage is TRBJ2-2; 7 nucleotides line up with TRBD1. CDR1 is PRHDT, CDR2 FYEKMQ, per germline (reference sequence). V was pared by 4 bases and J by 6 bases, with 5 bases of the junction left unmatched. The CDR3 length is 14 residues. The CDR3 DNA reads as TGTGCCAGCAGCTCGGGGACAGCCTCCGGGGAGCTGTTTTTT. Amino acid sequence: CASSSGTASGELFF.

Comments on this clonotype: Since a much larger clone is just one base distant, this may be a read error. This rearrangement joins TRBV5-6 to TRBJ2-7, with D uncertain. CDR3 size: 13 residues. Germline CDR1 is SGHDT and CDR2 is YYEEEE. CDR3 in amino acids: CAGSLGNSYEQYF. The CDR3 nucleotides read TGTGCCGGCAGCTTGGGCAACTCCTACGAGCAGTACTTC.

The V gene is TRBV27, the J gene TRBJ2-3; TRBD2 aligns across 7 bases. CDR1 is MNHEY and CDR2 is SMNVEV in the germline V gene (reference sequence). Unmatched junction bases numbered 6, after V lost 3 bases and J lost 0 bases. The CDR3 extends over 16 amino acids. This CDR3 reads CASSLGVRESTDTQYF. DNA of the CDR3: TGTGCCAGCAGTTTGGGGGTGCGGGAGAGCACAGATACGCAGTATTTT.

With regard to this clonotype: One end of the junction is discordant with germline, which a read error may explain. This chain uses TRBV12-3 or TRBV12-4 with TRBJ2-7; weak D call: TRBD2 (5 bases). There are 12 residues in the CDR3. In nucleotides, the CDR3 is TGTGCCAGCAGTTTTTCGCTAGCTGGTTTGTTCTTC. The encoded protein is CASSFSLAGLFF.

In regard to this clonotype: This clone may be a read error of a much larger clone one base away. The rearrangement links TRBV5-3 to TRBJ2-3, with a tentative D call TRBD2 (5 bases). TRBV5-3 is recorded as an ORF, its role being uncertain. V lost 8 bases, J lost 1 base, and 17 bases lay in between. CDR3 size: 15 residues. The CDR3 DNA reads as TGTGCCAGCAGCACTAGAAGACGGGGCACAGATACGCAGTATTTT. Protein: CASSTRRRGTDTQYF.

In regard to this clonotype: One junction end disagrees with the germline gene, perhaps due to a read error. The J gene is TRBJ2-1, the V gene TRBV7-9; maybe TRBD2 (6 bases). CDR1 is SEHNR, CDR2 FQNEAQ, per germline (reference sequence). The CDR3 totals 16 residues. The CDR3 loop reads CASSLKSSGLYNAQFF. The CDR3 nucleotides read TGTGCCAGCAGCTTAAAATCCAGCGGACTATACAATGCGCAGTTCTTC.